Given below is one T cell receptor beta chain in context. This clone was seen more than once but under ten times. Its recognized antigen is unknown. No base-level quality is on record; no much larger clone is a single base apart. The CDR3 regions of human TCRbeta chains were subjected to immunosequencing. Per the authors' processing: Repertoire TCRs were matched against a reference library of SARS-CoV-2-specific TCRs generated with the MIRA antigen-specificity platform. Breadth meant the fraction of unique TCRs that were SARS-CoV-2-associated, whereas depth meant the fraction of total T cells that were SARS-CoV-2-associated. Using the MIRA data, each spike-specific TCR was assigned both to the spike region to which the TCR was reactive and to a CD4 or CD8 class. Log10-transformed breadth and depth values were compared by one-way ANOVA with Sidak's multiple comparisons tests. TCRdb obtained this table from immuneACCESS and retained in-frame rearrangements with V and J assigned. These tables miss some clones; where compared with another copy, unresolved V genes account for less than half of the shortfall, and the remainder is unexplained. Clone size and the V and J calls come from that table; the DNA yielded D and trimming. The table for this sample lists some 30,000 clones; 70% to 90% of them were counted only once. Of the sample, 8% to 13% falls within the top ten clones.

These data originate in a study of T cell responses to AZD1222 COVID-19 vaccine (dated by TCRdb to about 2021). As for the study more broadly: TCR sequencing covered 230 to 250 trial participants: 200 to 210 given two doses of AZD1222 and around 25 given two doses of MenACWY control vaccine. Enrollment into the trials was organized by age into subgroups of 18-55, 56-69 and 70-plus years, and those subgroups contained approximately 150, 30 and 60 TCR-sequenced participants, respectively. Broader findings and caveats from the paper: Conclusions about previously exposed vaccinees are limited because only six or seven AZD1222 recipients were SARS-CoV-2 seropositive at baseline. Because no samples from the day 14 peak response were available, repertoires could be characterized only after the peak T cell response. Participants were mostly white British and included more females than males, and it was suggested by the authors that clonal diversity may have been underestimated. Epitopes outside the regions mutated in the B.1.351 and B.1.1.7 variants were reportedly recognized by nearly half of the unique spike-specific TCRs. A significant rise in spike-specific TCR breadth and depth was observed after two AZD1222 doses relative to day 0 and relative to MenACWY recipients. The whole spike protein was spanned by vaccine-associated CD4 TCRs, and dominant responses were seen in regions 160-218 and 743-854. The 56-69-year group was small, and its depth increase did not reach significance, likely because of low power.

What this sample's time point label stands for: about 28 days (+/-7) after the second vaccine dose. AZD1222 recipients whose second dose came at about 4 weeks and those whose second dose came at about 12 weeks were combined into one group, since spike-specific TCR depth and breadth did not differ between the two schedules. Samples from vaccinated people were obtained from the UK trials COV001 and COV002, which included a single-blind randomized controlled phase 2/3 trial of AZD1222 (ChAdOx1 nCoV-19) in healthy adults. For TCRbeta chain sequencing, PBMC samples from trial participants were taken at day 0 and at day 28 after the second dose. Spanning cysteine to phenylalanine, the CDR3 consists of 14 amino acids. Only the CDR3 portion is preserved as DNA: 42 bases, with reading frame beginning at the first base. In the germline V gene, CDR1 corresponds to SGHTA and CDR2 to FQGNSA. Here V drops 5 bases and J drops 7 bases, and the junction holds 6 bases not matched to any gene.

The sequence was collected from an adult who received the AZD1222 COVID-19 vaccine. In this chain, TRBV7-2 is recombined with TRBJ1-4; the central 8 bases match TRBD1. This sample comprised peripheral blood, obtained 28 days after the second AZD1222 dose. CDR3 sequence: CASSRGTGSEKLFF. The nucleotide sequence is TGTGCCAGCAGCCGGGGGACAGGATCTGAAAAACTGTTTTTT.